This TCR beta chain was identified in a study of blood T cell repertoires in COVID-19. The method was immunoSEQ multiplex PCR; TCRdb's version includes in-frame clones alone and lacks a portion of them. The sample has tens of thousands of clones, roughly 70% seen once. In this sample, this clone turned up a few times. This CDR3 comprises 17 residues. V trimming: 2 bases; J trimming: 6 bases; junction bases outside the gene matches: 9. CDR1 is MNHEY and CDR2 is SVGEGT in the germline V gene. The chain couples TRBV6-2 or TRBV6-3 to TRBJ1-5; 11 bases fit TRBD1. Sequencing was performed on peripheral blood. The sequence was obtained from a man aged 65 to 79 with acute or convalescent COVID-19. CDR3 in DNA: TGTGCCAGCAGTTACCTCTCGGGACAGGGGGGGCGTCAGCCCCAGCATTTT. This encodes CASSYLSGQGGRQPQHF.